The T cell receptor (beta chain) under discussion was sequenced for a study of cytomegalovirus exposure and HLA in healthy donors. Sequenced by immunoSEQ multiplex PCR; TCRdb stores in-frame clones only, minus some. The data contain fewer than 400,000 clones, more than 80% of them seen just once; the ten biggest clones take up about 0.91%. The CDR3 sequence is 13 residues long. V gave up 6 bases and J gave up 4 bases, with 12 bases separating them. Looked up from germline, CDR1 is MNHEY and CDR2 is SVGAGI. The sequence derives from a woman between 18 and 29 years old in good health and CMV-seronegative. The genes are TRBV6-5 and TRBJ2-5; tentative D call: TRBD1 (6 bases). Source material: PBMCs. CDR3: CASSWTALETQYF. CDR3 coding DNA: TGTGCCAGCAGCTGGACAGCGCTAGAGACCCAGTACTTC.